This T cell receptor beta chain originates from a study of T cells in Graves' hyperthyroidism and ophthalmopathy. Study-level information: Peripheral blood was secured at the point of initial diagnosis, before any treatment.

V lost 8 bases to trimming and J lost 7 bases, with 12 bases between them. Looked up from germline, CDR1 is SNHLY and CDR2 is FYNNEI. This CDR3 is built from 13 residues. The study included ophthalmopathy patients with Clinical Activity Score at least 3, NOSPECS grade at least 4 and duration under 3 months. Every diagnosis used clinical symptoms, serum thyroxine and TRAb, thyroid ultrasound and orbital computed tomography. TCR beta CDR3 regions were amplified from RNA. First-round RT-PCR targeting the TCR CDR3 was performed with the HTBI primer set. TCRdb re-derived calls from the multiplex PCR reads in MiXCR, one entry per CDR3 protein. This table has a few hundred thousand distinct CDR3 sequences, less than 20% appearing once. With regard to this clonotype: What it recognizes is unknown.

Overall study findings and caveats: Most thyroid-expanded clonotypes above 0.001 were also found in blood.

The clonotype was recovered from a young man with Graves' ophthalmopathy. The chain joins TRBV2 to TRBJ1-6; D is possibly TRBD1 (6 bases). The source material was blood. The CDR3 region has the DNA TGTGCCAGCCGGGGGGCTTCAAATTCACCCCTCCACTTT. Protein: CASRGASNSPLHF.